This T cell receptor beta chain was sequenced in a study of cytomegalovirus exposure and HLA in healthy donors (dated by TCRdb to the late 2010s). The study in broad terms: In an earlier analysis of some 550 of the donors, about 270 Gb of sequence data and roughly 100 million unique TCR beta sequences from roughly 180 million T cells were reported. The number of typed donors differed by locus: about 629-640 for A, B, C, DRB1 and DQB1; approximately 520 for DQA1; approximately 610 for DPA1; and about 450 for DPB1. Rather than using new phenotypic data, the later analysis identified candidate immune exposures from TCR beta sequences and from how often those sequences occurred across donors. Using immunosequencing, the study profiled T cell repertoires from about 610 subjects and related those repertoires to cytomegalovirus serostatus. Every repertoire in the discovery cohort had been generated on one and the same sequencing platform. On average, around 200,000 unique TCR beta nucleotide sequences were sequenced per donor among 398 genotyped donors of the cohort, with 15% to 20% of those sequences being non-productive. An earlier analysis of around 640 of the donors used high-throughput TCR beta sequencing to judge whether each TCR beta V gene segment behaved as functional or pseudogenic. To study patterns of TCR occurrence, a later analysis re-analyzed previously published TCR beta repertoires from under 750 donors and added high-resolution HLA genotyping. The aim of the study was to test whether cataloging public T cell receptors could identify signatures of past pathogen exposure. Both class I and class II loci were covered by HLA typing, at four-digit resolution. Several DR-DQ haplotypes were handled as single units for association and clustering because linkage in the cohort was strong. To predict cytomegalovirus infection status, the study combined high-throughput TCR immunosequencing, statistical association of individual TCRs with disease status, and machine learning. In addition to the first cohort of 500 to 850 subjects, a separate validation cohort of 120 different subjects was used. Roughly 300 gigabases of sequencing data and 70 million to 100 million unique TCR sequences made up an early release that covered 500 to 700 HLA-typed donors. A later genetic analysis took genome-wide SNP genotypes for about three fifths of the roughly 670 donors and used that subset as a discovery cohort. Among the approximately 420 genotyped donors, approximately 76% belonged to the genetic ancestry cluster associated with self-reported Caucasian donors. Alongside the repertoire data, information on donor age, sex, ethnicity and CMV serostatus was compiled.

With respect to this clone: Its antigen has not been determined. The input lacks base qualities; no much larger clone sits a single base away.

Deletion took 4 bases off V and 0 bases off J, with a span of 10 bases between the germline ends. The CDR3 runs 14 amino acids, cysteine and phenylalanine included. Only the CDR3 DNA is retained, 42 bases long and in frame from the first base. Sequences SGHDT (CDR1) and YYEEEE (CDR2) are obtained from the germline V gene. The study at large found these results: It was suggested by the authors that the approach could potentially be generalized to other disease states and immunological phenotypes. Because HLA typing was missing for some donors at each locus, association tests included only the typed subset. In both the original and validation cohorts, the classifier was reported to diagnose cytomegalovirus status with high specificity and sensitivity. CMV serostatus was the only immune exposure information available for the cohort. A cluster of highly shared sequence variants was judged likely to be a technical artifact of the sequencing pipeline. Roughly uniform sequencing depth across donors was assumed in presence/absence analyses, although this assumption may not hold. The 87-base-pair reads could not distinguish some IMGT-functional V segments, including TRBV6-2 and TRBV6-3, so those segments were excluded. A further reported finding was that TCR beta sequences accurately predicted the HLA-A and HLA-B alleles for most subjects in the first cohort. The cohort was sequenced for TCR beta chains only, and without alpha or paired-chain data the features that could be detected were limited. A later analysis reported that several top co-occurrence clusters appeared linked to parvovirus B19, influenza, CMV and Epstein-Barr virus. The study gave a list of over 150 TCR beta chains associated with cytomegalovirus. An earlier analysis of some 560 of the donors showed that most TCR beta V segments appeared in productive rearrangements either about 87% or about 30% of the time, which broadly matched IMGT annotations. According to a later genetic analysis, donors in an Asian-associated ancestry cluster had fewer N-insertions in productive TCRs than the approximately 670-donor mean. In vitro tests confirmed that a few of the cytomegalovirus-associated TCR beta chains recognize cytomegalovirus antigens. In a later analysis, HLA-associated TCR beta chains were found to be more clonally expanded and to have lower generation probabilities than equally common non-associated chains. Because counts were too low, 15 to 20 rarely observed V segments, including chromosome 9 orphons, were excluded from the earlier analysis of some 590 of the donors. In a later analysis, TCR association rates were found to vary across HLA loci, with the most associated TCRs seen for DRB1 alleles and the fewest for HLA-C alleles. According to a later analysis, most CMV-associated TCR beta chains appeared to be HLA-restricted, and the HLA associations seemed to be driven largely by CMV exposure. Most TCR sequences were observed very rarely across donors, whereas some public TCRs were present in many individuals. In a later genetic analysis, a missense DCLRE1C variant was associated with V-gene and J-gene trimming of TCR beta chains, and the association was replicated in an independent cohort. Linkage disequilibrium might explain the correlated functional status among segregating V segments, but an unknown experimental factor could not be excluded. In a later analysis, around 17,000 TCR beta sequences were associated with specific HLA alleles at a false discovery rate of 0.05. Strong co-occurrence of HLA alleles, especially DR and DQ, made assigning TCR associations to individual alleles difficult.

The cohort was made up of hundreds of healthy bone marrow donors. At the time of sampling, all cohort members were nominally healthy, though unrecorded immune exposures were likely present. The donor tested CMV seropositive and was one of the 289 seropositive cohort members. Every donor gave a peripheral blood sample, and the peripheral blood mononuclear cells from that sample were used for TCR beta sequencing. Genomic DNA was extracted from the blood cell samples with the Qiagen DNeasy Blood Extraction Kit. Libraries were prepared through the immunoSEQ multiplex PCR assay. For the multiplex PCR, a mixture combining 60 forward primers for TCR Vbeta segments and 13 reverse primers for TCR Jbeta segments was used. The CDR3 region of rearranged TCR beta genes was amplified from genomic DNA with a multiplex PCR assay. On the Illumina HiSeq System, the amplified TCR beta libraries were sequenced as 87-base-pair reads. The paper's data handling went like this. A later analysis counted 75 million to 100 million unique TCR beta chains across the roughly 700 repertoires, and approximately 11 million of these chains were shared by at least two donors. A nearest-neighbor algorithm error-corrected the raw reads and collapsed the reads into unique sequences, merging closely related sequences to remove PCR and sequencing errors. CDR3 sequences were aligned to IMGT reference sequences to assign V, D and J gene segments. For a sequence to be retained, a match of at least six nucleotides was required to both a V gene segment and a J gene segment. Rearrangements were called productive when the CDR3 lacked stop codons and stayed in frame with V and J; all others were non-productive. Following IMGT convention, CDR3 was defined as the stretch from the second conserved V-encoded cysteine to the conserved J-encoded phenylalanine. The earlier analysis of 500 to 650 of the donors excluded any sequence lacking an unambiguous match to a single V gene segment. In an earlier analysis of roughly 600 of the donors, a V segment was called functional when productive rearrangements were above 56.7%, and segregating when the standard deviation between donors exceeded 5%. To diagnose cytomegalovirus status from the catalog of TCR beta chain sequences, a statistical classification framework was built. In a later analysis, V and J genes were assigned by comparing TCR nucleotide sequences against IMGT/GENE-DB human TR gene sequences. The TCRdist pipeline was used in a later analysis to assign CDR3 sequences and most-parsimonious VDJ recombination scenarios. In a later analysis, every TCR beta chain was defined by the combination of its CDR3 amino acid sequence and its V-gene family, and reads without a unique V-gene family were dropped. To address suspected cross-contamination and a sequencing artifact, a later analysis removed 592 highly shared, low-generation-probability nucleotide sequences. For each public chain, a later analysis derived a clonal expansion index from normalized ranks of inferred template counts within each repertoire. In a later analysis, generation probabilities were computed with a VDJ recombination model fitted to out-of-frame rearrangements, and the resulting probabilities were checked against IGoR. A later analysis scored TCR-TCR, TCR-HLA and TCR-CMV co-occurrence with hypergeometric tests, applying a repertoire-size bias correction to TCR pairs. False discovery rates were estimated in a later analysis by permuting HLA or CMV assignments 20 times. In a later analysis, co-occurring TCRs were grouped using DBSCAN, with TCRdist sequence similarity added in when clustering inside HLA-allele-positive subsets. Co-occurrence clustering excluded repertoires with fewer than 30,000 or more than 120,000 public chains, plus five with anomalous nucleotide sharing. Imported from immuneACCESS, the table was reduced by TCRdb to in-frame sequences with V and J called. These copies leave out some clones; in studies compared against another copy, an unresolved V gene accounts for under half, and the cause of the remainder is not known. D and trimming come from the DNA, and the V and J calls and clone size come from that table. This sample holds more than 85,000 clones; around 80% were observed only once. The top ten constitute 10% to 15% of the sample.

The sample comprised PBMCs. The V and J segments used are TRBV5-6 and TRBJ2-5; a weak D assignment points to TRBD2 (6 bases agree). This clonotype was obtained from a man aged 30 to 45 in good health and CMV-seropositive. The CDR3 here reads CASSAGTYQETQYF. The sequenced DNA is TGTGCCAGCAGCGCAGGGACTTACCAAGAGACCCAGTACTTC.